A selection of T cell receptor beta chains follows, all from one sample in a study of response to subunit inactivated influenza vaccine. TCRdb recomputed calls from the RT-PCR reads with MiXCR, one row per CDR3 protein. The sample carries under 550,000 distinct CDR3 sequences, 6.5% to 8% recorded once. Sample: PBMCs from blood, taken less than 30 months after vaccination. The receptors were gathered from a man aged 45 to 70 who received an inactivated influenza vaccine. CDR3s include the opening cysteine and the closing phenylalanine or tryptophan. D genes are given only for firm matches. Size is omitted from some rows. Given values are once, few, many or a class for expanded clones.

>TRBJ2-7|once|TRBV4-3|TRBD2
TGCGCCAGCAGCCAAGATTTCCTAGCGGGAGGGCCGCAGTACTTC
CASSQDFLAGGPQYF
>TRBJ2-7|.|TRBV30|.
TGTGCCTGGAGTGTAGGGCAGGGGACCTTGAAGGAGCAGTACTTC
CAWSVGQGTLKEQYF
>TRBJ1-4|.|TRBV5-1|.
TGCGCCAGCAGCCTAGACTCAACTAATGAAAAACTGTTTTTT
CASSLDSTNEKLFF
>TRBJ2-2|few|TRBV9|.
TGTGCCAGCAGCAGAGGTCGGGGGGCGGGGACCGGGGAGCTGTTTTTT
CASSRGRGAGTGELFF
>TRBJ2-1|many|TRBV10-3|TRBD2
TGTGCCATCAGGGGACTAGCGGGCCCCTATTACAATGAGCAGTTCTTC
CAIRGLAGPYYNEQFF
>TRBJ1-2|few|TRBV4-1|TRBD1
TGCGCCAGCAGCCCCTACCGGGACAGTAACTATGGCTACACCTTC
CASSPYRDSNYGYTF
>TRBJ2-5|.|TRBV6-5|.
TGTGCCAGCAGTTACGGAGAGGGAGGCCAAGAGACCCAGTACTTC
CASSYGEGGQETQYF
>TRBJ1-5|many|TRBV6-1|.
TGTGCCAGCAGTGAACAGGGAAGGGGCAATCAGCCCCAGCATTTT
CASSEQGRGNQPQHF
>TRBJ2-1|many|TRBV7-9|.
TGTGCCAGCAGCTTAAATGTGGGGTTTAGGAATGAGCAGTTCTTC
CASSLNVGFRNEQFF
>TRBJ2-7|.|TRBV4-2|TRBD2
TGTGCCAGCAGCCATAGGACTAGCGGTACCTACGAGCAGTACTTC
CASSHRTSGTYEQYF
>TRBJ2-3|few|TRBV4-2|TRBD2
TGTGCCAGCAGCCTCCGAGCGGGATCTAGCACAGATACGCAGTATTTT
CASSLRAGSSTDTQYF
>TRBJ2-7|.|TRBV6-1|TRBD1
TGTGCCAGCAGTGCTTCCGGGACAGGGGTTGTGGAGCAGTACTTC
CASSASGTGVVEQYF
>TRBJ2-1|many|TRBV4-1|TRBD2
TGCGCCAGCAGCCAGGACGACTGGACTAGCGGGAGTAGGAATGAGCAGTTCTTC
CASSQDDWTSGSRNEQFF
>TRBJ2-7|.|TRBV7-2|TRBD2
TGTGCCAGCAGCACCCGGACTAGCGGGAGAGCCTACGAGCAGTACTTC
CASSTRTSGRAYEQYF
>TRBJ2-7|many|TRBV10-3|TRBD2
TGTGCCATCAGTGAGTCACAAAGGACTAGCGGGAAGAGCGAGCAGTACTTC
CAISESQRTSGKSEQYF
>TRBJ2-5|many|TRBV7-2|.
TGTGCCAGCAGCCCCCCCGGTCAGGAGACCCAGTACTTC
CASSPPGQETQYF
>TRBJ2-2|few|TRBV6-2/TRBV6-3|.
TGTGCCAGCAGTCTTTACCAGCTCGGGTACACCGGGGAGCTGTTTTTT
CASSLYQLGYTGELFF
>TRBJ2-3|few|TRBV12-3/TRBV12-4|.
TGTGCCAGCAGGAGGGGTCGGGGTAACACAGATACGCAGTATTTT
CASRRGRGNTDTQYF
>TRBJ2-7|few|TRBV20-1|.
TGCAGTTGTATGGACTCATCCTACGAGCAGTACTTC
CSCMDSSYEQYF
>TRBJ1-1|many|TRBV5-1|.
TGCGCCAGCAGCTCTGCGACCGGTAGCGCTGAAGCTTTCTTT
CASSSATGSAEAFF
>TRBJ1-5|.|TRBV6-2/TRBV6-3|.
TGTGCCAGCAGTTACTCATCGGGCAGACAGTGGATAGGTCAGCCCCAGCATTTT
CASSYSSGRQWIGQPQHF
>TRBJ2-3|many|TRBV7-7|TRBD2
TGTGCCAGCAGTCAAGGGACTAGCGGGAGAATGGATACGCAGTATTTT
CASSQGTSGRMDTQYF
>TRBJ2-2|many|TRBV11-2|.
TGTGCCAGCAGCTTAGGCAGCTCCAACACCGGGGAGCTGTTTTTT
CASSLGSSNTGELFF
>TRBJ1-2|.|TRBV7-8|.
TGTGCCAGCAGCTTAGCTTTCGGTTATGGCTACACCTTC
CASSLAFGYGYTF
>TRBJ2-7|.|TRBV18|TRBD1
TGTGCCAGCTCAGCCAGGGGGCACGGCGAGCAGTACTTC
CASSARGHGEQYF
>TRBJ2-5|few|TRBV27|.
TGTGCCAGCAGTTCTAAGCGCCAAGAGACCCAGTACTTC
CASSSKRQETQYF
>TRBJ2-3|.|TRBV20-1|.
TGCAGTGCTAGAGGGGCGGGCAGCACAGATACGCAGTATTTT
CSARGAGSTDTQYF
>TRBJ2-3|.|TRBV19|.
TGTGCCAGAAGACGGGGGCCAGATACGCAGTATTTT
CARRRGPDTQYF
>TRBJ2-1|.|TRBV28|.
TGTGCCAGCAGTTTTACTGGATCAGGGAGGTCCCGCCAGCACAATGAGCAGTTCTTC
CASSFTGSGRSRQHNEQFF
>TRBJ2-3|few|TRBV24-1|.
TGTGCCACCAGTGGGACAGATCTCGGCACAGATACGCAGTATTTT
CATSGTDLGTDTQYF
>TRBJ2-5|.|TRBV20-1|.
TGCAGTGCTAGAGATCGTCAGCCCCGGACGTCAGAGACCCAGTACTTC
CSARDRQPRTSETQYF
>TRBJ1-2|.|TRBV25-1|.
TGTGCCAGCAGTGAACGCAACCTTGGGGGCTACACCTTC
CASSERNLGGYTF
>TRBJ2-7|many|TRBV12-3/TRBV12-4|TRBD1
TGTGCCAGCAGTCCTACAGGGGGTAGCGGAGAGCAGTACTTC
CASSPTGGSGEQYF
>TRBJ1-6|many|TRBV27|.
TGTGCCAGCAGTTTCCGGGACCTCTATTCACCCCTCCACTTT
CASSFRDLYSPLHF
>TRBJ2-7|few|TRBV30|.
TGTGCCTGGAGTGTCCCGGGACGGACTTCCTACGAGCAGTACTTC
CAWSVPGRTSYEQYF
>TRBJ2-7|few|TRBV20-1|TRBD2
TGCAGTATATCCGAGACTAGCGGGAGGGTCGCCTACGAGCAGTACTTC
CSISETSGRVAYEQYF
>TRBJ2-2|many|TRBV4-3|.
TGCGCCAGCAGGAAACAGAACACCGGGGAGCTGTTTTTT
CASRKQNTGELFF
>TRBJ2-7|many|TRBV20-1|.
TGCAGTGCTAGGGGCTTGAGGGCTAGCCCCTACGAGCAGTACTTC
CSARGLRASPYEQYF
>TRBJ2-7|.|TRBV28|TRBD2
TGTGCCAGCAGTTCTAGCGGGAGGCACTCCTACGAGCAGTACTTC
CASSSSGRHSYEQYF
>TRBJ1-4|.|TRBV6-5|.
TGTGCCAGCAGTTACTCGTTCGGGTCAGAAGGTGAAAAACTGTTTTTT
CASSYSFGSEGEKLFF
>TRBJ1-1|.|TRBV28|TRBD1
TGTGCCAGCAGTTTACCCGGGACAGGGAACACTGGAGCTTTCTTT
CASSLPGTGNTGAFF
>TRBJ1-2|few|TRBV10-3|TRBD1
TGTGCCATCAGTGAGTCGAACGTGGACAGGGTGTTTGGCTACACCTTC
CAISESNVDRVFGYTF
>TRBJ2-6|few|TRBV3-1|.
TGTGCCAGCAGCCGGTTTCTTGATCGCTCTGGGGCCAACGTCCTGACTTTC
CASSRFLDRSGANVLTF
>TRBJ1-2|.|TRBV5-1|.
TGCGCCAGCAGACCCGGGACCGAGGAGACCTATGGCTACACCTTC
CASRPGTEETYGYTF
>TRBJ1-2|many|TRBV5-1|.
TGCGCCAGCAGCTTGGCGGCAGGTGGAGACGCTATTCTTACCTTC
CASSLAAGGDAILTF
>TRBJ2-5|many|TRBV2|TRBD1
TGTGCCAGCAAAAGAATAGACAGGGGCGCCCTGCCCCCGTACTTC
CASKRIDRGALPPYF
>TRBJ2-1|many|TRBV12-3/TRBV12-4|TRBD1
TGTGCCAGCAGCACATGGGACAGGGACAATGAGCAGTTCTTC
CASSTWDRDNEQFF
>TRBJ1-4|.|TRBV6-1|TRBD1
TGTGCCAGCAGCTCATTCTGGACAGGGGGAGAAAAACTGTTTTTT
CASSSFWTGGEKLFF
>TRBJ1-1|many|TRBV11-2|.
TGTGCCAGCAGTGCCTCTCTTGAAGCTTTCTTT
CASSASLEAFF
>TRBJ2-2|few|TRBV4-1|.
TGCGCCAGCAGCCAATCGGGGGTTGGCGCCGGGGAGCTGTTTTTT
CASSQSGVGAGELFF
>TRBJ2-2|many|TRBV29-1|.
TGCAGCGTTGCTTCCCAGGGCCCACACGGGGAGCTGTTTTTT
CSVASQGPHGELFF
>TRBJ2-7|.|TRBV5-1|TRBD2
TGCGCCAGCAGCTTGGACGGCGGGAGTACCTACGAGCAGTACTTC
CASSLDGGSTYEQYF
>TRBJ2-7|many|TRBV15|TRBD2
TGTGCCACCAGAAGACTAGCGGGAAGGGTCTCTGACGAGCAGTACTTC
CATRRLAGRVSDEQYF
>TRBJ2-1|once|TRBV6-4|.
TGTGCCAGCAGTGAAATGAGCGGCCAGGGGGGTGAGCAGTTCTTC
CASSEMSGQGGEQFF
>TRBJ1-2|many|TRBV19|TRBD1
TGTGCCAGTAATTGGGACAGAAACAACTATGGCTACACCTTC
CASNWDRNNYGYTF